The source of this T cell receptor (beta chain) is a study of identical twins. This clonotype was counted a few times. TCRdb analysed the 5' RACE reads with MiXCR anew, one entry per CDR3 protein. The sample lists about 530,000 distinct CDR3 sequences; about 22% were seen once. CDR1 LGHNA and CDR2 YNFKEQ come from the germline V gene. Trimming removed 3 bases from V and 4 bases from J; junction bases left unmatched: 12. There are 17 residues in the CDR3. The same sample was also studied in work on yellow fever vaccine responses in identical twins.

The receptor's source is a woman aged 18 to 35 in good health. The chain joins TRBV4-2 to TRBJ2-3; the match to TRBD2 covers 8 bases. Material for sequencing was CD4+ T cells sorted from blood. This CDR3 reads CASSHIPGLGLADTQYF. In DNA form, the CDR3 reads TGTGCCAGCAGCCATATTCCGGGACTAGGTTTGGCAGATACGCAGTATTTT.